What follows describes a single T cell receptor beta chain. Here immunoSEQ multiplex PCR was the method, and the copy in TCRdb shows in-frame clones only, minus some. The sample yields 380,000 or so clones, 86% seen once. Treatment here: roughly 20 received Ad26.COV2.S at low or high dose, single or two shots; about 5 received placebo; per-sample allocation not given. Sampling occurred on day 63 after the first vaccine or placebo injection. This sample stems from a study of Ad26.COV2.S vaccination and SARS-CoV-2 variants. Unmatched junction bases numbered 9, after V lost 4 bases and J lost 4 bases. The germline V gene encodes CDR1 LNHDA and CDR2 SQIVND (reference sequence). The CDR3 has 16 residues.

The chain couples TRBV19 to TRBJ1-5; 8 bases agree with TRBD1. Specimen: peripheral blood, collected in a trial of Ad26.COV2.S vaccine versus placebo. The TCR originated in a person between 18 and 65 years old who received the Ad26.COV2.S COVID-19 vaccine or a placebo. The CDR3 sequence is CASSNQGQGPNQPQHF. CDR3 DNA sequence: TGTGCCAGTAGTAATCAAGGACAGGGCCCTAATCAGCCCCAGCATTTT.